This entry lists 9 T cell receptor beta chains sequenced from one sample in a study of beta chain features in type 1 diabetes. What was sequenced were expressed TCRB transcripts, since all of the isolated RNA had been reverse transcribed. This table comes from immunoSEQ multiplex PCR, and its TCRdb copy is limited to in-frame clones, with some not included. Of around 400,000 clones detected, around 16% appear once; the ten largest clones hold about 0.018%. The sequenced material came from naive CD4+ T cells from blood. The receptor set was obtained from a woman younger than 35 in good health.

The V and J genes are TRBV29-1 and TRBJ1-5; D unresolved. Trimming shortened V by 5 bases and J by 2 bases, and 10 bases separated the two germline ends. The V gene's germline CDR1 is SQVTM and CDR2 ANQGSEA. The CDR3 runs to 13 residues. CDR3 nucleotide sequence: TGCAGCGTTCGGGTGATCGGCAATCAGCCCCAGCATTTT. Its protein product is CSVRVIGNQPQHF.

The chain recombines TRBV19 with TRBJ2-1, with 8 nucleotides matching TRBD2. The CDR3 consists of 16 residues. The V gene's germline CDR1 is LNHDA and CDR2 SQIVND (reference sequence). V shed 7 bases and J 9 bases; nucleotides not matched to a gene: 17. Here the CDR3 reads CASNPPGLGDRSEQFF. The CDR3, as DNA: TGTGCCAGTAATCCTCCGGGACTAGGAGATCGGAGTGAGCAGTTCTTC.

This clone was seen a handful of times. V and J are TRBV29-1 and TRBJ2-3; 7 positions match TRBD2. The CDR3 consists of 14 residues. From germline, CDR1 is SQVTM and CDR2 ANQGSEA. V was pared by 4 bases and J by 3 bases, with 7 bases of the junction left unmatched. The CDR3 DNA follows: TGCAGCGTTGGAGGCGGGAGTTCGACAGATACGCAGTATTTT. Translating gives CSVGGGSSTDTQYF.

This clone was observed a few times. This sequence joins TRBV4-2 and TRBJ2-7; TRBD2 might be the D (6 bases). Germline CDR1 LGHNA, CDR2 YNFKEQ. This CDR3 is 15 amino acids long. V gave up 1 base and J gave up 1 base, with 11 bases separating them. CDR3 nucleotide sequence: TGTGCCAGCAGCCAAGGGGACTTGGAGTCCTACGAGCAGTACTTC. Translated: CASSQGDLESYEQYF.

This chain links TRBV9 with TRBJ1-3; D is ambiguous. Germline V gene data show CDR1 as SGDLS and CDR2 as YYNGEE. V lost 6 bases and J 0 bases, leaving 10 bases between the germline ends. The CDR3 is made up of 14 amino acids. CDR3: CASTKQSSGNTIYF. CDR3 in DNA: TGTGCCAGCACCAAACAGAGCTCTGGAAACACCATATATTTT.

This clone showed up just once. The CDR3, as DNA: TGTGCCACCAGCAGAGTCAGGGGTCCCACTGAAGCTTTCTTT. Translated, it gives CATSRVRGPTEAFF. V and J are TRBV15 and TRBJ1-1; weak D call: TRBD1 (6 bases). Germline V CDR1 and CDR2: LNHNV, YYDKDF (reference sequence). The CDR3 extends over 14 amino acids. Trimming took off 1 base at V and 4 bases at J, with 10 bases between the two ends.

This clone was counted a few times. V usage is TRBV9 and J usage is TRBJ2-2, with TRBD2 identical over 8 bases. Germline assignment: CDR1 SGDLS and CDR2 YYNGEE. The ends lost 0 bases at V and 6 bases at J; junction bases unmatched: 4. The CDR3 covers 15 residues. CDR3 region: CASSVGFGRAGELFF. The CDR3 region has the DNA TGTGCCAGCAGCGTAGGATTCGGGAGGGCCGGGGAGCTGTTTTTT. Filled out from reference TRBV9 and TRBJ2-2, the complete variable domain reads DSGVTQTPKHLITATGQRVTLRCSPRSGDLSVYWYQQSLDQGLQFLIQYYNGEERAKGNILERFSAQQFPDLHSELNLSSLELGDSALYFCASSVGFGRAGELFFGEGSRLTVL.

V gene TRBV18 combines with J gene TRBJ2-5, with 7 bases matching TRBD1. The CDR3 loop spans 14 amino acids. CDR1 is KGHSH and CDR2 is LQKENI in the germline V gene. The ends lost 3 bases at V and 5 bases at J; junction bases unmatched: 6. In DNA form, the CDR3 reads TGTGCCAGCTCACCCCGGGACAGTAGCGAGACCCAGTACTTC. It yields the protein CASSPRDSSETQYF. Complete variable domain (other parts from reference TRBV18 and TRBJ2-5): NAGVMQNPRHLVRRRGQEARLRCSPMKGHSHVYWYRQLPEEGLKFMVYLQKENIIDESGMPKERFSAEFPKEGPSILRIQQVVRGDSAAYFCASSPRDSSETQYFGPGTRLLVL.

The CDR3 loop reads CSVVFRPSGPYEQYF. The CDR3 nucleotides read TGCAGCGTTGTATTCCGCCCTAGCGGGCCCTACGAGCAGTACTTC. The V and J genes are TRBV29-1 and TRBJ2-7; 8 bases fit TRBD2. Looked up from germline, CDR1 is SQVTM and CDR2 is ANQGSEA. With V trimmed by 4 bases and J by 2 bases, 10 bases remained unmatched. This CDR3 comprises 15 residues.